The next 22 T cell receptor beta chains were all read from a single sample in a study of blood T cell repertoires in COVID-19 (dated by TCRdb to 2020 to 2021). Library method: the immunoSEQ multiplex PCR assay. The clones in this table, taken by TCRdb from immuneACCESS, are in-frame only. Not every clone is retained; where verified, under half of the shortfall comes from an unresolved V gene, and the cause of the rest is unknown. This sample gives 150,000 or so clones in total; approximately 84% of them show up just once. Under 7% of the sample belongs to the ten largest clones. What was sequenced was peripheral blood. Source of these receptors: a woman in her 50s with COVID-19, enrolled during active disease.

The DNA for the CDR3 is TGTGCCAGCAGCTCCCGGGACAGGGGTTTCACCGGGGAGCTGTTTTTT. Amino acids: CASSSRDRGFTGELFF. V usage is TRBV2 and J usage is TRBJ2-2; 10 bases are shared with TRBD1. V lost 6 bases, J lost 4 bases, and 8 bases stayed unmatched. CDR1 is SNHLY and CDR2 is FYNNEI in the germline V gene. The CDR3 is 16 amino acids.

The chain joins TRBV5-1 to TRBJ1-1; no reliable D call. V was shortened by 0 bases and J by 6 bases, with 12 bases between the two germline ends. Germline V gives CDR1 SGHRS, CDR2 YFSETQ. This CDR3 is built from 14 residues. The CDR3 nucleotides are TGCGCCAGCAGCTTGGAGAGGGAGCAGTCTGAAGCTTTCTTT. It encodes CASSLEREQSEAFF.

CDR3 residues: CASKGQGSTYEQYF. CDR3 nucleotides: TGCGCCAGCAAGGGACAGGGTTCTACCTACGAGCAGTACTTC. This chain uses TRBV23-1 with TRBJ2-7; 9 bases match TRBD1. TRBV23-1 is flagged as an ORF with uncertain function. V gave up 7 bases and J gave up 2 bases; unmatched junction bases: 6. This CDR3 spans 14 amino acids.

The chain recombines TRBV3-1 (or the pseudogene TRBV3-2) with TRBJ2-1; TRBD1 agrees at 10 bases. The CDR3 sequence is 17 residues long. Germline trimming cut 3 bases from V and 7 bases from J; bases unmatched to any gene: 12. From germline, CDR1 is LGHDT and CDR2 YNNKEL (reference sequence). Written as DNA, the CDR3 is TGTGCCAGCAGCCAGAGATTGCTCGGACAGGGGGGAAATGAGCAGTTCTTC. Its protein is CASSQRLLGQGGNEQFF.

V and J are TRBV7-8 and TRBJ2-7, with TRBD1 matching 7 bases. The V and J ends lost 4 bases and 3 bases, in that order; junction bases with no gene match: 3. The CDR3 sequence is 13 residues long. CDR1 is SGHVS, CDR2 FQNEAQ, per germline. In DNA form, the CDR3 reads TGTGCCAGCAGCTACGACAGGGACTACGAGCAGTACTTC. Protein product: CASSYDRDYEQYF.

The chain uses TRBV13 and TRBJ1-4; perhaps TRBD1 as D (6 bases). Germline loops: CDR1 PRHDT, CDR2 FYEKMQ (reference sequence). The CDR3 contains 19 residues. V lost 5 bases and J lost 5, with 27 bases in between. In DNA, the CDR3 is TGTGCCAGCAGCCCCTACCGTGGGGCAGGGGAGCGGGGAAATGAAAAACTGTTTTTT. Translating it yields CASSPYRGAGERGNEKLFF.

The gene calls are TRBV27 and TRBJ2-3; 8 bases line up with TRBD2. This CDR3 is built from 15 residues. V lost 4 bases to trimming and J lost 2 bases; unmatched junction nucleotides: 5. In germline, CDR1 is MNHEY, CDR2 SMNVEV (reference sequence). The CDR3: CASSSPGLATDTQYF. The CDR3 coding sequence is TGTGCCAGCAGTTCCCCAGGACTAGCCACAGATACGCAGTATTTT.

The rearrangement links TRBV7-3 to TRBJ2-3; D may be TRBD1 (5 bases). Between the trimmed V and J ends, which lost 1 base and 2 bases, there was a span of 10 bases. This CDR3 is 15 amino acids long. Germline V gene lookup returns CDR1 SGHTA and CDR2 FQGTGA. The CDR3 DNA reads as TGTGCCAGCAGCTTAATGGGGCAGAACACAGATACGCAGTATTTT. This codes for CASSLMGQNTDTQYF.

The chain has TRBV30 and TRBJ2-3, with TRBD2 matching 9 bases. The germline V gene has CDR1 GTSNPN and CDR2 SVGIG (reference sequence). CDR3 size: 15 residues. Trimming took 0 bases from V and 5 from J; bases not matched to a gene: 6. The CDR3 reads CAWSVRLAGRDTQYF. The CDR3 region has the DNA TGTGCCTGGAGTGTGCGGCTAGCGGGGCGAGATACGCAGTATTTT.

The chain recombines TRBV7-3 with TRBJ1-2; a possible D gene is TRBD1 (5 bases). Germline loops: CDR1 SGHTA, CDR2 FQGTGA. The CDR3 loop spans 14 amino acids. V gave up 5 bases and J gave up 4 bases, with 14 bases separating them. CDR3 sequence (DNA): TGTGCCAGCAGCCCTCAGGGTGGAGTCTATGGCTACACCTTC. It specifies CASSPQGGVYGYTF.

The rearrangement uses TRBV18 and TRBJ2-5; 10 positions match TRBD1. There are 14 residues in the CDR3. The V and J ends lost 3 bases and 5 bases, in that order; junction bases with no gene match: 3. CDR1 KGHSH and CDR2 LQKENI come from the germline V gene. The CDR3 coding sequence is TGTGCCAGCTCACCCTCGGACAGGGGGGAGACCCAGTACTTC. Its translation: CASSPSDRGETQYF.

The V call is TRBV11-2, the J call TRBJ2-3; the match to TRBD2 covers 13 bases. Germline loops: CDR1 SGHAT, CDR2 FQNNGV. V lost 5 bases to trimming and J lost 5 bases; unmatched junction nucleotides: 7. The CDR3 runs to 16 residues. The CDR3 region is CASSQTSGGFGDTQYF. In DNA, the CDR3 is TGTGCCAGCAGCCAGACTAGCGGGGGGTTTGGAGATACGCAGTATTTT. The full variable domain, completed using reference TRBV11-2 and TRBJ2-3, is EAGVAQSPRYKIIEKRQSVAFWCNPISGHATLYWYQQILGQGPKLLIQFQNNGVVDDSQLPKDRFSAERLKGVDSTLKIQPAKLEDSAVYLCASSQTSGGFGDTQYFGPGTRLTVL.

This chain uses TRBV29-1 with TRBJ2-7, with TRBD2 matching 13 bases. Germline loops: CDR1 SQVTM, CDR2 ANQGSEA. CDR3 length equals 14 residues. V trimming: 4 bases; J trimming: 4 bases; junction bases outside the gene matches: 4. The CDR3 DNA reads TGCAGCGTTGGCGGACTAGCGGGGGAGTACGAGCAGTACTTC. This encodes CSVGGLAGEYEQYF.

The gene calls are TRBV10-1 and TRBJ2-7, with D uncertain. The length of the CDR3 is 10 residues. The germline CDR1 and CDR2 sequences are WNHNN and SYGVQD (reference sequence). V lost 9 bases, J lost 0 bases, and 3 bases lay in between. CDR3 sequence (DNA): TGCGCCAGGAGCTCCTACGAGCAGTACTTC. It encodes CARSSYEQYF.

This clone showed up just once. V gene TRBV7-8 combines with J gene TRBJ2-7; maybe TRBD1 (5 bases). V lost 5 bases, J lost 6 bases, and 20 bases lay in between. Germline V lookup: CDR1 SGHVS, CDR2 FQNEAQ. CDR3 length: 15 residues. CDR3 DNA: TGTGCCAGCAGCCGAAGTACGGCAGGGCTTGGCGAGCAGTACTTC. Its translation is CASSRSTAGLGEQYF.

The gene calls are TRBV5-4 and TRBJ1-6, with 8 bases aligning to TRBD1. V was clipped by 3 bases and J by 7 bases; unmatched bases: 9. Germline V CDR1 and CDR2: SGHNT, YYREEE (reference sequence). This CDR3 is 16 amino acids long. DNA for the CDR3: TGTGCCAGCAGCTCAGGCGGACAGGGTCTAAATTCACCCCTCCACTTT. Amino acids: CASSSGGQGLNSPLHF. Combining the CDR3 with reference TRBV5-4 and TRBJ1-6 gives the whole variable domain ETGVTQSPTHLIKTRGQQVTLRCSSQSGHNTVSWYQQALGQGPQFIFQYYREEENGRGNFPPRFSGLQFPNYSSELNVNALELDDSALYLCASSSGGQGLNSPLHFGNGTRLTVT.

The V gene is TRBV11-3, the J gene TRBJ2-7, with D perhaps TRBD1 (6 bases). Germline-derived CDR1 and CDR2 are SGHNT and YENEEA. V was shortened by 0 bases and J by 2 bases, with 14 bases between the two germline ends. This CDR3 is 16 amino acids long. CDR3 DNA: TGTGCCAGCAGCTTAGAGGTGGGGGCAGGGACCTACGAGCAGTACTTC. Amino acids: CASSLEVGAGTYEQYF.

This clone was observed a single time. CDR3 amino acids: CASSTYGTEAFF. CDR3 DNA sequence: TGTGCCAGCAGCACCTATGGCACTGAAGCTTTCTTT. The V call is TRBV7-6, the J call TRBJ1-1; D remains ambiguous. The CDR3 runs to 12 residues. The ends were cut back, 5 bases at V and 4 bases at J, with 8 bases in the middle. Germline V lookup: CDR1 SGHVS, CDR2 FNYEAQ.

The chain joins TRBV6-5 to TRBJ2-7; TRBD2 might be the D (5 bases). This CDR3 comprises 13 residues. Per germline, CDR1 MNHEY and CDR2 SVGAGI. The V end lost 0 bases, the J end lost 6 bases, and 9 bases lay between the germline ends. The CDR3 spells CASSYSAGPEQYF. CDR3 sequence (DNA): TGTGCCAGCAGTTACTCCGCGGGTCCCGAGCAGTACTTC.

This clone was detected only once. J is TRBJ2-1 and V is TRBV5-1; tentative D call: TRBD2 (6 bases). Germline CDR1 is SGHRS and CDR2 is YFSETQ. The CDR3 has 14 amino acids. Trimming removed 4 bases at V and 5 bases at J, with 13 bases between. CDR3 amino acids: CASSRRDSNNEQFF. The CDR3, as DNA: TGCGCCAGCAGCCGCCGGGACTCAAACAATGAGCAGTTCTTC.

CDR3 protein: CASSDRGNYGYTF. CDR3 bases: TGTGCCAGCAGTGACAGGGGGAACTATGGCTACACCTTC. The chain carries TRBV2 and TRBJ1-2, with 7 positions matching TRBD1. CDR1 is SNHLY and CDR2 is FYNNEI in the germline V gene. This CDR3 spans 13 amino acids. V was pared by 3 bases and J by 2 bases, with 0 bases of the junction left unmatched.

The gene calls are TRBV7-2 and TRBJ1-1, with no clear D. Trimming removed 0 bases from V and 8 bases from J, with 13 bases in between. Germline CDR1 reads SGHTA; CDR2 reads FQGNSA. The CDR3 consists of 14 residues. The DNA of the CDR3 is TGTGCCAGCAGCTTAGCTTCAGTCAGGCTGGAAGCTTTCTTT. It is translated as CASSLASVRLEAFF.